This passage covers 7 T cell receptor beta chains from one sample sequenced in a study of shared clonotypes between healthy human individuals. Measured with immunoSEQ multiplex PCR; TCRdb has only the in-frame clones, and not every one. Here the sample spans about 1.1 million clones, 78% being singletons. Material for sequencing was memory CD4+ T cells from PBMCs. Specified subset: CD45RA-negative fraction. These receptors originate from a man aged 18 to 30 in good health. Some clones in this sample may be carry-over from other donors' samples.

This clone was recorded only once. A much larger clone is a single base away; this may be a read error. This sequence joins TRBV6-1 and TRBJ2-3, with D possibly TRBD2 on 6 matching bases. The CDR3 is made up of 14 amino acids. The germline CDR1 and CDR2 sequences are MNHNS and SASEGT. V lost 3 bases and J 1 base, leaving 8 bases between the germline ends. The CDR3 spells CASSDREGTDTQYF. CDR3 nucleotide sequence: TGTGCCAGCAGTGACAGGGAGGGCACAGATACGCAGTATTTT.

V is TRBV28 and J is TRBJ2-7; possibly TRBD1 or TRBD2 for D (5 bases each). This CDR3 has 19 amino acids. Germline values: CDR1 MDHEN, CDR2 SYDVKM. With 2 bases removed from V and 0 bases from J, the gap between germline ends came to 23 bases. The CDR3 protein is CASSLAGNWFGRVSYEQYF. CDR3 nucleotide sequence: TGTGCCAGCAGTTTAGCAGGGAACTGGTTCGGGCGGGTCTCCTACGAGCAGTACTTC.

The gene calls are TRBV6-4 and TRBJ2-2, with D perhaps matching TRBD1 (5 bases). The V end lost 5 bases, the J end lost 0 bases, and 7 bases lay between the germline ends. From germline, CDR1 is MRHNA and CDR2 SNTAGT. This CDR3 spans 14 amino acids. The CDR3 region has the DNA TGTGCCAGCAGTCGACAGACGAACACCGGGGAGCTGTTTTTT. The encoded protein is CASSRQTNTGELFF.

As regards this clone: This clone may be a read error of a much larger clone one base away. The same CDR3 can be traced to other DNA sequences in this sample. The V gene is TRBV21-1, the J gene TRBJ2-1; the DNA was not compared with TRBD2, the D call given in the table. TRBV21-1 corresponds to a pseudogene. The CDR3 runs to 24 residues. CDR3: CASSKAPLPLRRRERGFSYNEQFF. DNA of the CDR3: TGTGCCAGCAGCAAAGCACCACTCCCTTTAAGAAGGCGGGAGAGGGGATTCTCCTACAATGAGCAGTTCTTC.

The chain uses TRBV29-1 and TRBJ1-1; perhaps TRBD1 as D (5 bases). Germline values: CDR1 SQVTM, CDR2 ANQGSEA. V lost 6 bases, J lost 4 bases, and 12 bases lay in between. The CDR3 runs to 12 residues. DNA for the CDR3: TGCAGCGTCGACAGATCACGCACTGAAGCTTTCTTT. Amino acid sequence: CSVDRSRTEAFF.

The chain is built from TRBV7-6 and TRBJ2-1; D unresolved. CDR1 is SGHVS and CDR2 is FNYEAQ in the germline V gene. Trimming stripped 4 bases from V and 8 bases from J, with 6 bases between. The CDR3 runs 11 residues. The CDR3 here is CASSSEYEQFF. Written as DNA, the CDR3 is TGTGCCAGCAGCTCGGAGTATGAGCAGTTCTTC.

Only a few counts were recorded for this clone. The CDR3 DNA is TGTGCCAGCGGGACAGTATTAGCCAAAAACATTCAGTACTTC. It specifies CASGTVLAKNIQYF. The J gene is TRBJ2-4, the V gene TRBV7-2; 7 bases are shared with TRBD1. V gave up 8 bases and J gave up 0 bases; unmatched junction bases: 4. The CDR3 spans 14 residues. CDR1 and CDR2 (germline): SGHTA, FQGNSA.